One and the same sample provided the 14 T cell receptor beta chains below, sequenced in a study of blood T cells in healthy people across ages. Alongside a J-beta primer mix, a sample-barcoded 5' primer served in a second PCR lasting roughly 6 to 12 cycles. Via MiXCR, TCRdb re-called the 5' RACE reads, giving one row per CDR3 protein. The repertoire has more than 800,000 distinct CDR3 sequences, 29% of them found once; the top ten carry roughly a sixth. The sequenced sample consisted of blood. The receptors here all came from a woman older than 75 in good health.

A few counts support this clonotype. V gene TRBV5-1 combines with J gene TRBJ1-6; 7 nucleotides line up with TRBD1. Germline CDR1 SGHRS, CDR2 YFSETQ. The CDR3 runs 16 residues. The V segment lost 3 bases and the J segment 1 base; nucleotides outside the gene matches: 4. CDR3: CASSSRGVSYNSPLHF. CDR3 DNA: TGCGCCAGCAGCTCCAGGGGGGTTTCCTATAATTCACCCCTCCACTTT.

This clonotype was seen at least ten times. The chain combines TRBV10-3 with TRBJ2-2; TRBD1 is a possible D gene (6 bases). Germline CDR1 ENHRY, CDR2 SYGVKD. Trimming stripped 4 bases from V and 3 bases from J, with 15 bases between. The CDR3 spans 16 residues. CDR3 nucleotides: TGTGCCATCAGTGCGACCGGGACACGGCACACCGGGGAGCTGTTTTTT. This gives the protein CAISATGTRHTGELFF.

In its sample, this clonotype was seen many times. The chain couples TRBV11-1 to TRBJ2-4, with D uncertain. CDR1 and CDR2 (germline): SGHAT, FQDESV (reference sequence). The V and J ends lost 4 bases and 0 bases respectively, with 16 bases between them. The CDR3 sequence is 17 residues long. The CDR3 coding sequence is TGTGCCAGCAGCTCCTTAGACGGCATGATAGCCAAAAACATTCAGTACTTC. Translated: CASSSLDGMIAKNIQYF.

Ten or more counts support this clonotype. The chain is built from TRBV20-1 and TRBJ1-2, with a tentative D call TRBD1 (6 bases). The CDR3 spans 14 residues. V lost 3 bases to trimming and J lost 2 bases, with 13 bases between them. The germline CDR1 and CDR2 sequences are DFQATT and SNEGSKA (reference sequence). The CDR3, as DNA: TGCAGTGCTAGCCGGGGGGACACCAACTATGGCTACACCTTC. It codes for CSASRGDTNYGYTF.

This clonotype was detected a few times. The V gene is TRBV3-1, the J gene TRBJ1-1; no clear D. The CDR3 runs 14 residues. Germline V lookup: CDR1 LGHDT, CDR2 YNNKEL (reference sequence). The germline V and J ends were trimmed by 5 bases and 2 bases, with 12 bases remaining between them. CDR3 DNA sequence: TGTGCCAGCAGCTCGCAGAGACATAACACTGAAGCTTTCTTT. Amino acid sequence: CASSSQRHNTEAFF.

The chain recombines TRBV7-9 with TRBJ2-1; tentatively, D is TRBD2 (5 bases). The CDR3 contains 14 residues. Germline assignment: CDR1 SEHNR and CDR2 FQNEAQ (reference sequence). Trimming took off 5 bases at V and 6 bases at J, with 14 bases between the two ends. The CDR3 DNA is TGTGCCAGCAGCCCCGAGGGCGCGACCAATGAGCAGTTCTTC. Amino acid sequence: CASSPEGATNEQFF.

This clonotype showed up many times. The chain recombines TRBV7-9 with TRBJ2-3, with 9 positions matching TRBD2. There are 17 residues in the CDR3. After removal of 6 bases from V and 2 bases from J, the junction contained 12 bases not matched to a gene. Germline CDR1 and CDR2: SEHNR and FQNEAQ (reference sequence). DNA of the CDR3: TGTGCCAGCAGGGCGACCGGGACTAGCTACGCCACAGATACGCAGTATTTT. This codes for CASRATGTSYATDTQYF.

To note about this clonotype: A much larger clone differs from this one at a single base, so this may be a read error. The CDR3 sequence: CASSIDPTSGGAWGQFF. CDR3 sequence (DNA): TGTGCCAGCAGCATAGACCCGACTAGCGGGGGGGCCTGGGGGCAGTTCTTC. V usage is TRBV9 and J usage is TRBJ2-1; 14 bases are a match to TRBD2. The CDR3 has 17 residues. CDR1 SGDLS and CDR2 YYNGEE come from the germline V gene. The V segment lost 4 bases and the J segment 12 bases; nucleotides outside the gene matches: 15.

This clonotype appeared many times. The gene calls are TRBV7-9 and TRBJ2-3, with TRBD1 matching 7 bases. This CDR3 is built from 15 residues. Unmatched junction bases numbered 7, after V lost 5 bases and J lost 2 bases. Germline values: CDR1 SEHNR, CDR2 FQNEAQ (reference sequence). CDR3 bases: TGTGCCAGCAGCAAGACAGGGACAAACACAGATACGCAGTATTTT. This encodes CASSKTGTNTDTQYF.

This clonotype showed up many times. The CDR3 spells CASSYSTGFQPQHF. For the CDR3, the DNA is TGTGCCAGCAGTTACTCGACAGGGTTCCAGCCCCAGCATTTT. This chain uses TRBV6-2 or TRBV6-3 with TRBJ1-5; 7 positions agree with TRBD1. The CDR3 runs 14 residues. J lost 7 bases, V lost 0 bases, and 3 bases had no gene match. Germline lookup yields CDR1 MNHEY and CDR2 SVGEGT.

At least ten counts were recorded for this clonotype. V and J are TRBV12-3 or TRBV12-4 and TRBJ1-4; 8 bases agree with TRBD1. Unmatched junction bases numbered 4, after V lost 5 bases and J lost 8 bases. CDR3 length: 13 amino acids. CDR3: CASSPDRVEKLFF. In DNA form, the CDR3 reads TGTGCCAGCAGTCCGGACAGGGTAGAAAAACTGTTTTTT.

This clonotype was seen ten or more times. An end of the junction does not agree with germline; a read error may underlie this. The chain joins TRBV7-7 to TRBJ2-5, with a tentative D call TRBD2 (6 bases). CDR3 length: 14 amino acids. CDR1 and CDR2 from the germline V gene are SSHAT and FNYEAQ (reference sequence). DNA of the CDR3: TGTGCTAGCAGCAACGACCCGGGAGCGGAGACCCAGTACTTC. Translated: CASSNDPGAETQYF.

This clonotype is a singleton in its sample. CDR3 in DNA: TGTGCCAGCAGTGAAGCGCCTCAAGGCAGGGGACCCCGGTACTTC. Protein sequence: CASSEAPQGRGPRYF. The V call is TRBV2, the J call TRBJ2-5, with a possible D match to TRBD1 (6 bases). This CDR3 comprises 15 residues. Germline V gene sequence: CDR1 SNHLY, CDR2 FYNNEI. V lost 0 bases and J 13 bases, leaving 21 bases between the germline ends.

Note on this clonotype: Possible read error: a much larger clone is one base away. The V call is TRBV7-9, the J call TRBJ1-2; possible D gene TRBD1, 6 bases. The CDR3 spans 12 residues. The V gene's germline CDR1 is SEHNR and CDR2 FQNEAQ (reference sequence). V lost 11 bases, J lost 8 bases, and 18 bases lay in between. CDR3 bases: TGTGCCGGCACCGCACAGGGTTACGGCTACACCTTC. The encoded protein is CAGTAQGYGYTF.